The rows below give T cell receptor beta chains drawn from one sample of a study of blood T cells in healthy people across ages. TCRdb itself ran the 5' RACE reads through MiXCR, one entry per CDR3 protein. The table includes about 1.7 million distinct CDR3 sequences, 28% detected once. Source material: blood. Receptors originate from a woman aged 25 to 45 in good health. CDR3s include the opening cysteine and the closing phenylalanine or tryptophan. The order of the fields is clone size, J gene, V gene, D gene, CDR3 DNA, CDR3 protein. A D gene is named only where the DNA matches it firmly. Size is omitted from some rows. Given values are once, few, many or a class for expanded clones.

few,TRBJ2-7,TRBV9,TRBD1,TGTGCCAGCAGCGCCGCGGACAGGGGAAGCTACGAGCAGTACTTC,CASSAADRGSYEQYF
.,TRBJ1-2,TRBV12-3/TRBV12-4,.,TGTGCCAGCAGTCCACACGGGGGAGGGGCCGGTGGCTACACCTTC,CASSPHGGGAGGYTF
.,TRBJ2-1,TRBV27,.,TGTGCCAGCAGTGGACAGAAATACAATGAGCAGTTCTTC,CASSGQKYNEQFF
many,TRBJ1-2,TRBV20-1,.,TGCAGTGCTAGAGTAACGGTGAACTATGGCTACACCTTC,CSARVTVNYGYTF
.,TRBJ1-5,TRBV5-1,.,TGCGCCAGCAGGGGGGGCCCCGGTGAGGGTCAGCCCCAGCATTTT,CASRGGPGEGQPQHF
many,TRBJ2-5,TRBV29-1,.,TGCAGCGTTGAAGGAAAATACCAAGAGACCCAGTACTTC,CSVEGKYQETQYF
many,TRBJ2-7,TRBV29-1,TRBD1,TGCAGCGTTGAATGGGACAGGGCCTACGAGCAGTACTTC,CSVEWDRAYEQYF
.,TRBJ2-3,TRBV7-2,.,TGTGCCAGCAGCTTACCTCCAGGGCAGGAGGTAGATACGCAGTATTTT,CASSLPPGQEVDTQYF
many,TRBJ2-5,TRBV29-1,.,TGCAGCGTTGAAGGAGCGGGCGAACCCCAAGAGACCCAGTACTTC,CSVEGAGEPQETQYF
.,TRBJ1-2,TRBV20-1,.,TGCAGTGCCAGAGACCGGACAGCCGCTAACTATGGCTACACCTTC,CSARDRTAANYGYTF
.,TRBJ2-6,TRBV4-3,.,TGCGCCAGCAGCCAAGAAGGCGGCTCTGAGGCCAACGTCCTGACTTTC,CASSQEGGSEANVLTF
.,TRBJ1-4,TRBV5-1,TRBD1,TGCGCCAGCAGCTTCGGACAGGGACGGGAAAAACGGTTTTTT,CASSFGQGREKRFF
.,TRBJ2-1,TRBV5-4,.,TGTGCCAGCAGCTTGCAAGGCTCGAAATCTTCGTTCTTC,CASSLQGSKSSFF
.,TRBJ2-7,TRBV4-1,TRBD2,TGCGCCAGCAGCCCCGGCGCCCGGCTAGCGGGGGTCGAGCAGTACTTC,CASSPGARLAGVEQYF
many,TRBJ1-2,TRBV29-1,.,TGCAGCGTTGAGGCCACAGGGTATTACTATGGCTACACCTTC,CSVEATGYYYGYTF
few,TRBJ2-3,TRBV20-1,.,TGCAGTGCTTCGGAAGGAGGGGCGATGGGGACTCAGTATTTT,CSASEGGAMGTQYF
.,TRBJ2-7,TRBV18,TRBD1,TGTACCAGCTCACCCCGGGACAGTTACGAGCAGTACTTC,CTSSPRDSYEQYF
few,TRBJ2-6,TRBV6-2/TRBV6-3,.,TGTGCCAGCAGGCGAGGGGGCTCTGGGGCCAACGTCCTGACTTTC,CASRRGGSGANVLTF
.,TRBJ1-4,TRBV25-1,TRBD1,TGTGCTAGCAGTTCGACAGGGAGCTTGGAAAAACTGTTTTTT,CASSSTGSLEKLFF
many,TRBJ2-1,TRBV10-3,TRBD2,TGTGCCATCAGTGAATTTAGCGGGGACCTCAATGAGCAGTTCTTC,CAISEFSGDLNEQFF
few,TRBJ2-6,TRBV5-6,TRBD1,TGTGCCAGCAGCTCCGGGACAGGGGAAAGCTCTGGGGCCAACGTCCTGACTTTC,CASSSGTGESSGANVLTF
few,TRBJ2-3,TRBV7-9,.,TGTGCCAGCAGCCCGTGGGCAGGGAGGACAGATACGCAGTATTTT,CASSPWAGRTDTQYF
many,TRBJ2-1,TRBV5-5,.,TGTGCCAGCAGCTCGCGAGGGGCCTACAATGAGCAGTTCTTC,CASSSRGAYNEQFF
few,TRBJ1-5,TRBV7-2,.,TGTGCCAGCAGCCGCGACGGTCAGCCCCAGCATTTT,CASSRDGQPQHF
.,TRBJ2-7,TRBV4-3,.,TGCGCCAGCAGCCAAGTGGGGTCGCGGGACCCCTACGAGCAGTACTTC,CASSQVGSRDPYEQYF
.,TRBJ1-4,TRBV20-1,.,TGCAGTGCTCAGACAGCAACTAATGAAAAACTGTTTTTT,CSAQTATNEKLFF
few,TRBJ2-1,TRBV6-2/TRBV6-3,.,TGCGCCAGCTTGCAGGGCTACAATGAGCAGTTCTTC,CASLQGYNEQFF
.,TRBJ2-7,TRBV6-6,TRBD2,TGTGCCAGCAGTTATACAGCGGGGGCCTACGAGCAGTACTTC,CASSYTAGAYEQYF
few,TRBJ1-1,TRBV6-2/TRBV6-3,.,TGTGCCAGCAGTTACGTTCAGGCCACTGAAGCTTTCTTT,CASSYVQATEAFF
few,TRBJ2-5,TRBV12-5,.,TGTGCTAGTGCCCTGGGTCTTGGGGATCAGTACTTC,CASALGLGDQYF
.,TRBJ1-2,TRBV20-1,.,TGCAGTGCTAGAGATCGCAGGGGATATGGCTACACCTTC,CSARDRRGYGYTF
many,TRBJ1-2,TRBV12-3/TRBV12-4,.,TGTGCCAGCCCATTGAGTAGAAATGGCTACACCTTC,CASPLSRNGYTF
.,TRBJ2-5,TRBV9,TRBD2,TGTGCCAGCAGCGTAGGGACTAGCGGACGGCAAGAGACCCAGTACTTC,CASSVGTSGRQETQYF
many,TRBJ2-7,TRBV7-9,.,TGTGCCAGCAGTTCACCAGATAGCTCCTACGAGCAGTACTTC,CASSSPDSSYEQYF
few,TRBJ1-6,TRBV7-3,TRBD1,TGTGCCAGCAGCGACGGGACAGGGGCAAGGTCACCCCTCCACTTT,CASSDGTGARSPLHF